The 9 T cell receptor beta chains below were found in one sample sequenced in a study of T cell changes during pregnancy in multiple sclerosis. Repertoires were generated with immunoSEQ multiplex PCR, while TCRdb's copy carries only in-frame clones and drops some. The sample lists approximately 32,000 clones, about 92% occurring once. The material was CD4+ T cells from peripheral blood mononuclear cells, obtained in the second trimester of pregnancy. Source of these receptors: a female donor with multiple sclerosis, enrolled in a pregnancy study.

A single count supports this clone. The chain has TRBV5-1 and TRBJ1-1, with D perhaps TRBD1 (6 bases). Trimming cost V 4 bases and J 7 bases, with 14 bases left between them. The CDR3 is 13 amino acids. Germline V gene data show CDR1 as SGHRS and CDR2 as YFSETQ. CDR3 amino acids: CASSPTGQFEAFF. In DNA, the CDR3 is TGCGCCAGCAGCCCTACCGGACAGTTTGAAGCTTTCTTT.

The rearrangement joins TRBV7-6 to TRBJ1-2; D is perhaps TRBD1 (6 bases). V was clipped by 0 bases and J by 4 bases, with 21 bases between them. This CDR3 spans 18 amino acids. Germline CDR1 and CDR2: SGHVS and FNYEAQ. CDR3 sequence: CASSLAGAGGSFVYGYTF. The DNA of the CDR3 is TGTGCCAGCAGCTTAGCGGGTGCGGGGGGCTCGTTCGTCTATGGCTACACCTTC.

The rearrangement joins TRBV5-8 to TRBJ1-2; 10 nucleotides align to TRBD1. CDR3 length: 16 residues. Trimming cost V 1 base and J 0 bases; bases outside gene matches: 3. CDR1 is SGHTS, CDR2 YDEGEE, per germline. The CDR3 sequence is CASSLTGTGANYGYTF. The CDR3 DNA reads TGTGCCAGCAGCTTGACCGGGACAGGGGCTAACTATGGCTACACCTTC.

The chain has TRBV4-1 and TRBJ2-3; TRBD2 matches 10 bases. CDR3 length: 12 amino acids. The V gene's germline CDR1 is MGHRA and CDR2 YSYEKL. J gave up 13 bases and V 5 bases, and 6 bases lay outside the gene matches. In DNA, the CDR3 is TGCGCCAGCAGCTCCACTAGCGGGGTGGAGTATTTT. Encoded protein: CASSSTSGVEYF.

The chain has TRBV6-1 and TRBJ2-7, with D possibly TRBD1 on 5 matching bases. CDR1 and CDR2 from the germline V gene are MNHNS and SASEGT. Between the trimmed V and J ends, which lost 10 bases and 3 bases, there was a span of 13 bases. There are 12 residues in the CDR3. The chain's CDR3 is CATQEQGYEQYF. In DNA, the CDR3 is TGTGCCACCCAGGAGCAGGGCTACGAGCAGTACTTC.

The chain uses TRBV5-1 and TRBJ2-1, with 10 bases identical to TRBD2. CDR1 and CDR2 (germline): SGHRS, YFSETQ. With V trimmed by 4 bases and J by 5 bases, 6 bases remained unmatched. The CDR3 is 15 residues long. The CDR3 sequence: CASSITSGTNNEQFF. CDR3 DNA sequence: TGCGCCAGCAGCATAACTAGCGGGACAAACAATGAGCAGTTCTTC. The full variable domain, in which reference TRBV5-1 and TRBJ2-1 provide the parts outside the CDR3, is KAGVTQTPRYLIKTRGQQVTLSCSPISGHRSVSWYQQTPGQGLQFLFEYFSETQRNKGNFPGRFSGRQFSNSRSEMNVSTLELGDSALYLCASSITSGTNNEQFFGPGTRLTVL.

On this clone itself: One end of the junction varies from germline; a read error may be responsible. The chain joins TRBV6-5 to TRBJ2-1; D unresolved. The germline V gene has CDR1 MNHEY and CDR2 SVGAGI. The CDR3 contains 15 residues. CDR3 DNA sequence: TGTGCCAGCAGTTACTCTCTAAGCTCCCACAATGAGCAGTTCTTC. Its protein product is CASSYSLSSHNEQFF.

This clone was counted between two and nine times. The chain is built from TRBV18 and TRBJ2-5; possible D gene TRBD1, 5 bases. Germline values: CDR1 KGHSH, CDR2 LQKENI. The V end was cut by 2 bases, the J end by 5 bases, with 9 bases between. This CDR3 region has 13 residues. The CDR3 spells CASSPRGEETQYF. CDR3 sequence (DNA): TGTGCCAGCTCACCAAGGGGTGAGGAGACCCAGTACTTC.

This clone has a handful of counts. This sequence joins TRBV7-8 and TRBJ1-2; D remains unclear. V lost 5 bases and J 2 bases, leaving 15 bases between the germline ends. The germline gives CDR1 SGHVS, CDR2 FQNEAQ. The CDR3 runs 15 residues. CDR3 region: CASSARLERNYGYTF. The CDR3 coding sequence is TGTGCCAGCAGCGCCCGACTCGAGAGGAACTATGGCTACACCTTC. Full variable domain (missing parts from reference TRBV7-8 and TRBJ1-2): GAGVSQSPRYKVAKRGQDVALRCDPISGHVSLFWYQQALGQGPEFLTYFQNEAQLDKSGLPSDRFFAERPEGSVSTLKIQRTQQEDSAVYLCASSARLERNYGYTFGSGTRLTVV.